The 15 T cell receptor beta chains below come from one sample, sequenced in a study of cytomegalovirus exposure and HLA in healthy donors. Amplification used 60 Vbeta primers and 13 Jbeta primers. Sequencing was performed with immunoSEQ multiplex PCR; in TCRdb, only in-frame clones are kept and a portion is missing. Of 65,000 to 95,000 clones in the sample, around 73% were seen once. Material: PBMCs. Source of these receptors: a man in his fifties in good health and CMV-seronegative.

V gene TRBV7-9 combines with J gene TRBJ1-1; D not resolved. The CDR3 extends over 13 amino acids. V lost 8 bases to trimming and J lost 7 bases, with 17 bases between them. Germline-derived CDR1 and CDR2 are SEHNR and FQNEAQ (reference sequence). CDR3 DNA sequence: TGTGCCAGCCAGCGCGGGGAATGGGGTGAAGCTTTCTTT. As protein: CASQRGEWGEAFF.

The chain employs TRBV11-2 and TRBJ1-5; D remains unclear. V lost 0 bases and J lost 11, with 11 bases in between. Germline V CDR1 and CDR2: SGHAT, FQNNGV. The CDR3 covers 13 residues. The CDR3 protein is CASSLEPGSTQHF. As DNA, the CDR3 is TGTGCCAGCAGCTTAGAACCCGGGTCCACCCAGCATTTT. The full variable domain, with the rest looked up from reference TRBV11-2 and TRBJ1-5, is EAGVAQSPRYKIIEKRQSVAFWCNPISGHATLYWYQQILGQGPKLLIQFQNNGVVDDSQLPKDRFSAERLKGVDSTLKIQPAKLEDSAVYLCASSLEPGSTQHFGDGTRLSIL.

This rearrangement joins TRBV18 to TRBJ2-7; 7 bases are a match to TRBD2. Germline CDR1 reads KGHSH; CDR2 reads LQKENI. Germline trimming cut 3 bases from V and 6 bases from J; bases unmatched to any gene: 8. The CDR3 runs 14 residues. This CDR3 reads CASSPGREGSEQYF. CDR3 nucleotide sequence: TGTGCCAGCTCACCGGGGAGGGAGGGGTCCGAGCAGTACTTC.

This chain connects TRBV2 to TRBJ1-1, with D perhaps matching TRBD1 (5 bases). In germline, CDR1 is SNHLY, CDR2 FYNNEI. V gave up 2 bases and J gave up 8 bases, with 15 bases separating them. The CDR3 has 14 residues. The CDR3 region has the DNA TGTGCCAGCAGTGAACCTAGGGGTTACGGCGAAGCTTTCTTT. Translated, it gives CASSEPRGYGEAFF.

The J gene is TRBJ1-6, the V gene TRBV2; D call uncertain. V lost 6 bases and J lost 10, with 13 bases in between. CDR3 length: 13 amino acids. Per the germline V gene, CDR1 is SNHLY and CDR2 is FYNNEI. In nucleotides, the CDR3 is TGTGCCAGCAGCAAGGAGAACCCCTCACCCCTCCACTTT. Its protein is CASSKENPSPLHF. The variable domain in full, completed from reference TRBV2 and TRBJ1-6, reads EPEVTQTPSHQVTQMGQEVILRCVPISNHLYFYWYRQILGQKVEFLVSFYNNEISEKSEIFDDQFSVERPDGSNFTLKIRSTKLEDSAMYFCASSKENPSPLHFGNGTRLTVT.

The V and J genes are TRBV7-9 and TRBJ2-7, with 14 bases that match TRBD2. Germline lookup yields CDR1 SEHNR and CDR2 FQNEAQ (reference sequence). The CDR3 consists of 17 residues. V lost 5 bases and J lost 6; bases outside the gene matches: 12. CDR3 amino acids: CASSARTGTSGGGEQYF. The CDR3 bases are TGTGCCAGCAGCGCCCGTACCGGGACTAGCGGGGGAGGCGAGCAGTACTTC.

The chain uses TRBV2 and TRBJ1-1; 7 bases map to TRBD1. Trimming cost V 4 bases and J 10 bases; bases outside gene matches: 12. The germline CDR1 and CDR2 sequences are SNHLY and FYNNEI. The CDR3 consists of 14 residues. The CDR3 spells CASSAGQEVVAAFF. DNA for the CDR3: TGTGCCAGCAGTGCTGGACAGGAGGTCGTCGCAGCTTTCTTT.

The rearrangement joins TRBV5-1 to TRBJ2-7; 11 nucleotides align to TRBD2. The germline V gene has CDR1 SGHRS and CDR2 YFSETQ. V lost 0 bases, J lost 4 bases, and 6 bases stayed unmatched. This CDR3 is 16 amino acids long. CDR3 in amino acids: CASSLGETSGAYEQYF. Written as DNA, the CDR3 is TGCGCCAGCAGCTTGGGTGAGACTAGCGGGGCATACGAGCAGTACTTC.

This chain uses TRBV9 with TRBJ1-1, with no clear D. V shed 0 bases and J shed 0 bases, with 9 bases lying between them. CDR3 size: 15 residues. Germline CDR1 reads SGDLS; CDR2 reads YYNGEE. Here the CDR3 DNA reads TGTGCCAGCAGCGTAGCTCAGTACATGAACACTGAAGCTTTCTTT. Translated, it gives CASSVAQYMNTEAFF.

This rearrangement joins TRBV7-3 to TRBJ2-3; 12 bases are a match to TRBD2. V lost 2 bases and J lost 9; bases outside the gene matches: 9. The CDR3 sequence is 16 residues long. From germline, CDR1 is SGHTA and CDR2 FQGTGA. The CDR3 DNA reads TGTGCCAGCAGCTTATCCCCCGCTAGCGGGGGGGCGACGCAGTATTTT. This sequence encodes CASSLSPASGGATQYF.

V usage is TRBV9 and J usage is TRBJ1-4; TRBD1 might be the D (6 bases). Trimming shortened V by 0 bases and J by 8 bases, and 14 bases separated the two germline ends. This CDR3 spans 15 amino acids. The germline V gene encodes CDR1 SGDLS and CDR2 YYNGEE. The CDR3 sequence is CASSVDGTRGEKLFF. DNA of the CDR3: TGTGCCAGCAGCGTAGATGGGACACGGGGAGAAAAACTGTTTTTT.

The chain couples TRBV19 to TRBJ2-3; tentative D call: TRBD2 (6 bases). V was clipped by 7 bases and J by 1 base, with 18 bases between them. The CDR3 contains 16 residues. CDR1 and CDR2 from the germline V gene are LNHDA and SQIVND (reference sequence). In nucleotides, the CDR3 is TGTGCCAGTACCGAGAACTGGAGGGCACGCACAGATACGCAGTATTTT. This codes for CASTENWRARTDTQYF.

The table lists this clone with a few counts. J is TRBJ2-5 and V is TRBV18, with unresolved D. V was shortened by 0 bases and J by 11 bases, with 16 bases between the two germline ends. The CDR3 sequence is 14 residues long. Germline V lookup: CDR1 KGHSH, CDR2 LQKENI. Here the CDR3 DNA reads TGTGCCAGCTCACCACCCGGCCACAGCAATGAGCAGTACTTC. Encoded protein: CASSPPGHSNEQYF.

The V and J genes are TRBV5-4 and TRBJ2-3; D is possibly TRBD1 (5 bases). Germline V gene data show CDR1 as SGHNT and CDR2 as YYREEE (reference sequence). With 7 bases removed from V and 4 bases from J, the gap between germline ends came to 16 bases. The CDR3 extends over 14 amino acids. The CDR3, as DNA: TGTGCCAGCTCCTCAAAAGGGGCGGCAGATACGCAGTATTTT. Its protein is CASSSKGAADTQYF.

Here the CDR3 reads CASSAPPTGEAFF. CDR3 nucleotide sequence: TGTGCCAGCAGTGCCCCCCCGACAGGAGAAGCTTTCTTT. The J gene is TRBJ1-1, the V gene TRBV2; tentative D call: TRBD1 (6 bases). CDR3 length equals 13 residues. Germline assignment: CDR1 SNHLY and CDR2 FYNNEI. Trimming pared 4 bases from V and 8 bases from J, leaving 14 bases between.